Listed here are 17 T cell receptor beta chains from one sample, sequenced in a study of T cells after yellow fever vaccination. In TCRdb, the 5' RACE reads were re-called with MiXCR into one record per CDR3 protein. In the table there are some 100,000 distinct CDR3 sequences, over 8% of which are singletons. Sequencing was performed on CD8+ T cells not binding an NS4B(214-222) dextramer, sorted from PBMCs, taken less than 16 days after the first yellow fever vaccination. All receptors come from a man younger than 35 who received the YFV17D yellow fever vaccine.

This clonotype was recorded at least ten times. DNA for the CDR3: TGTGCCAGCTGCCGAGGCTCCTTTGGTACCGGGGAGCTGTTTTTT. Protein product: CASCRGSFGTGELFF. This sequence joins TRBV12-3 or TRBV12-4 and TRBJ2-2; D remains ambiguous. V lost 8 bases and J 5 bases, leaving 18 bases between the germline ends. This CDR3 region has 15 residues.

The chain joins TRBV21-1 to TRBJ1-1; the D segment call TRBD1 is taken from the table without a DNA check. TRBV21-1 is a pseudogene segment. CDR3 size: 17 residues. CDR3 loop: CASSKEYTRTVNTEAFF. CDR3 bases: TGTGCCAGCAGCAAAGAGTATACAAGGACAGTGAACACTGAAGCTTTCTTT.

This clonotype was detected many times. The chain couples TRBV3-1 to TRBJ2-7; 10 bases match TRBD2. CDR1 is LGHDT and CDR2 is YNNKEL in the germline V gene (reference sequence). The length of the CDR3 is 14 residues. V was clipped by 3 bases and J by 2 bases; unmatched bases: 1. As DNA, the CDR3 is TGTGCCAGCAGCCACAGCGGGGGGGCCTACGAGCAGTACGTC. Translating it yields CASSHSGGAYEQYV.

This clonotype was recorded a few times. The chain recombines TRBV6-1 with TRBJ2-7; D may correspond to TRBD1 or TRBD2 (5 bases each). V dropped 7 bases and J dropped 2 bases, with 18 bases sitting between them. Germline CDR1 reads MNHNS; CDR2 reads SASEGT. The CDR3 is 15 amino acids. In DNA, the CDR3 is TGTGCCAGCAACCCCGGACGCAGGGAGACCTACGAGCAGTACTTC. Translating gives CASNPGRRETYEQYF.

This clonotype was seen a few times. The rearrangement links TRBV7-7 to TRBJ2-3; tentatively, D is TRBD2 (5 bases). CDR1 is SSHAT, CDR2 FNYEAQ, per germline (reference sequence). V lost 0 bases and J lost 1, with 8 bases in between. The CDR3 spans 15 residues. CDR3 DNA: TGTGCCAGCAGCTTAGCGCTCGGGGGCACAGATACGCAGTATTTT. This codes for CASSLALGGTDTQYF.

In this sample, this clonotype turned up a few times. This rearrangement joins TRBV4-2 to TRBJ2-1, with D perhaps matching TRBD2 (6 bases). The CDR3 is made up of 13 amino acids. The germline gives CDR1 LGHNA, CDR2 YNFKEQ. V lost 4 bases and J 4 bases, leaving 8 bases between the germline ends. CDR3 loop: CASSRAGYNEQFF. For the CDR3, the DNA is TGTGCCAGCAGCCGCGCGGGGTACAATGAGCAGTTCTTC.

V usage is TRBV4-1 and J usage is TRBJ2-3; TRBD2 matches 7 bases. The germline V gene encodes CDR1 MGHRA and CDR2 YSYEKL. This CDR3 comprises 13 residues. Trimming at V came to 5 bases and at J to 4 bases, leaving 3 bases not matched to a gene. In DNA form, the CDR3 reads TGCGCCAGCAGCGGCGGGGGACCAGATACGCAGTATTTT. It codes for CASSGGGPDTQYF.

This clonotype was seen only a few times. The chain is built from TRBV29-1 and TRBJ2-3, with 7 bases that match TRBD2. CDR3 length equals 16 residues. CDR1 is SQVTM and CDR2 is ANQGSEA in the germline V gene. Trimming cost V 3 bases and J 1 base; bases outside gene matches: 10. This chain's CDR3 is CSVESSGPRGTDTQYF. DNA for the CDR3: TGCAGCGTTGAGAGTAGCGGGCCTCGTGGCACAGATACGCAGTATTTT.

The chain links TRBV20-1 to TRBJ2-2; maybe TRBD2 (6 bases). Germline V gene lookup returns CDR1 DFQATT and CDR2 SNEGSKA (reference sequence). This CDR3 is built from 20 residues. V shed 5 bases and J shed 0 bases, with 28 bases lying between them. CDR3 protein: CSAPWEAPRTGETNTGELFF. The CDR3, as DNA: TGCAGTGCTCCCTGGGAGGCTCCCCGAACCGGAGAGACGAACACCGGGGAGCTGTTTTTT.

This clonotype was seen many times. This rearrangement joins TRBV6-5 to TRBJ2-1; TRBD1 matches 7 bases. The CDR3 totals 14 residues. Germline trimming cut 6 bases from V and 6 bases from J; bases unmatched to any gene: 8. Germline V CDR1 and CDR2: MNHEY, SVGAGI. CDR3 coding DNA: TGTGCCAGCAGACCGGGACAGTTAGCCAATGAGCAGTTCTTC. Translated, it gives CASRPGQLANEQFF.

This rearrangement joins TRBV5-5 to TRBJ2-7; tentatively, D is TRBD1 (5 bases). The CDR3 loop spans 14 amino acids. V lost 4 bases to trimming and J lost 4 bases, with 15 bases between them. Germline V gene sequence: CDR1 SGHKS, CDR2 YYEKEE (reference sequence). The CDR3 loop is CASSLGQTSYEQYV. As DNA, the CDR3 is TGTGCCAGCAGCCTCGGACAAACATCGTACGAGCAGTACGTC.

This clonotype occurred a few times. The rearrangement links TRBV20-1 to TRBJ2-7; possibly TRBD1 for D (5 bases). Trimming shortened V by 6 bases and J by 1 base, and 13 bases separated the two germline ends. Germline CDR1 reads DFQATT; CDR2 reads SNEGSKA (reference sequence). CDR3 size: 13 residues. The CDR3 bases are TGCAGTGCCACTGGTCAGGGATCCTACGAGCAGTACGTC. It codes for CSATGQGSYEQYV.

This clonotype has more than one count but fewer than ten. The chain links TRBV27 to TRBJ2-7; tentative D call: TRBD1 (6 bases). V lost 6 bases and J 2 bases, leaving 17 bases between the germline ends. Germline CDR1 reads MNHEY; CDR2 reads SMNVEV (reference sequence). The CDR3 loop spans 15 amino acids. The CDR3 region has the DNA TGTGCCAGCAGCCCAGACAGGACTTCCCCCTACGAGCAGTACGTC. Translated, it gives CASSPDRTSPYEQYV.

The rearrangement uses TRBV4-1 and TRBJ2-2; 8 nucleotides line up with TRBD2. The length of the CDR3 is 17 residues. Per germline, CDR1 MGHRA and CDR2 YSYEKL. V shed 5 bases, J shed 4 bases, and the junction held 12 bases outside the gene matches. The CDR3 loop is CASSSPSGGPLTGELFF. The CDR3 DNA reads as TGCGCCAGCAGCTCCCCCAGCGGGGGCCCTCTCACCGGGGAGCTGTTTTTT.

There are a few counts of this clonotype. This chain links TRBV19 with TRBJ2-7, with D uncertain. The germline V gene encodes CDR1 LNHDA and CDR2 SQIVND (reference sequence). CDR3 size: 12 residues. Deletions cut 5 bases from V and 4 bases from J, with 9 bases between. CDR3 loop: CASSGPSYEQYF. The CDR3 DNA is TGTGCCAGTAGTGGCCCCTCATACGAGCAGTACTTC.

This clonotype has only a few counts. This chain links TRBV6-2 or TRBV6-3 with TRBJ2-1; 16 nucleotides align to TRBD2. The CDR3 is 20 residues long. V trimming: 3 bases; J trimming: 6 bases; junction bases outside the gene matches: 14. CDR1 is MNHEY and CDR2 is SVGEGT in the germline V gene. The CDR3 here is CASSYPISGLAGGFGNEQFF. The CDR3 coding sequence is TGTGCCAGCAGTTATCCGATTTCGGGACTAGCGGGGGGGTTTGGCAATGAGCAGTTCTTC.

The chain is built from TRBV7-9 and TRBJ1-2; 7 bases map to TRBD1. J lost 6 bases, V lost 1 base, and 5 bases had no gene match. Germline lookup yields CDR1 SEHNR and CDR2 FQNEAQ (reference sequence). The CDR3 contains 14 residues. The chain's CDR3 is CASSLEVTGDGYTF. The CDR3 coding sequence is TGTGCCAGCAGCTTAGAGGTTACAGGGGATGGCTACACCTTC. Full variable domain (outside the CDR3, taken from reference TRBV7-9 and TRBJ1-2): DTGVSQNPRHKITKRGQNVTFRCDPISEHNRLYWYRQTLGQGPEFLTYFQNEAQLEKSRLLSDRFSAERPKGSFSTLEIQRTEQGDSAMYLCASSLEVTGDGYTFGSGTRLTVV.